This is a list of T cell receptor beta chains from one sample in a study of blood T cells in healthy people across ages. TCRdb re-called the 5' RACE reads through MiXCR, storing one row per CDR3 protein. The data contain around 2 million distinct CDR3 sequences, 39% of them singletons. What was sequenced was blood. The receptors were gathered from a human donor in good health. Each CDR3 is given with its conserved first and last residue. Fields, in order: J gene, V gene, CDR3 length, clone size, D gene, CDR3 DNA, CDR3 protein. D genes are given only for firm matches. Not all rows give a size; the values are once, few, many and, for expanded clones, a class.

TRBJ2-7,TRBV27,15,few,NA,TGTGCCAGCAGCGATCTAGGGGGAGGGTCCTACGAGCAGTACTTC,CASSDLGGGSYEQYF
TRBJ1-2,TRBV4-1,14,NA,NA,TGCGCCAGCAGCCCACCGACCACTAACTATGGCTACACCTTC,CASSPPTTNYGYTF
TRBJ1-4,TRBV6-2/TRBV6-3,14,NA,NA,TGTGCCAGCAATGGGATCTCGAGGAATGAAAAACTGTTTTTT,CASNGISRNEKLFF
TRBJ2-5,TRBV5-1,18,NA,NA,TGCGCCAGCGGCGGACCGGGACTCCTCACCGCGGACCAAGGGACCCAGTACTTC,CASGGPGLLTADQGTQYF
TRBJ2-3,TRBV7-8,17,NA,TRBD2,TGTGCCAGCAGCTTCCCGGTAGCGGGGGGATACACAGATACGCAGTATTTT,CASSFPVAGGYTDTQYF
TRBJ2-1,TRBV2,11,NA,NA,TGTGCCAGCCACTTCTACAATGAGCAGTTCTTC,CASHFYNEQFF
TRBJ2-3,TRBV11-3,12,NA,NA,TGTGCCAGCAGCCAGCAATCTCGGACGCAGTATTTT,CASSQQSRTQYF
TRBJ2-7,TRBV7-9,14,NA,NA,TGTGCCAGCAGCTTAGTCTCGGAAGCCTACGAGCAGTACTTC,CASSLVSEAYEQYF
TRBJ1-2,TRBV7-2,14,NA,TRBD1,TGTGCCAGCAGCATCATACAGGGGGCCGGTGGCTACACCTTC,CASSIIQGAGGYTF
TRBJ2-5,TRBV3-1,14,NA,TRBD2,TGTGCCAGCAGCCACCAAGCGGGGCAAGAGACCCAGTACTTC,CASSHQAGQETQYF
TRBJ1-2,TRBV7-3,16,NA,TRBD1,TGTGCCAGCAGCTTAGGCGCCGGGACAGGGGGCTATGGCTACCCCTTC,CASSLGAGTGGYGYPF
TRBJ2-5,TRBV24-1,13,few,TRBD1,TGTGCCACCAGAGCAGGGGGCTCGGAGACCCAGTACTTC,CATRAGGSETQYF
TRBJ1-5,TRBV6-2/TRBV6-3,12,NA,NA,TGTGCCAGCAGAAATGACCAACAGCCCCAGCATTTT,CASRNDQQPQHF
TRBJ1-2,TRBV4-3,15,few,NA,TGCGCCAGCAGCCAAGTCCAAGACAGCCCCTATGGCTACACCTTC,CASSQVQDSPYGYTF
TRBJ1-2,TRBV5-1,15,few,TRBD1,TGCGCCAGCAGCTTGAATGTTGGAGGGGGCAGGGGCTACACCTTC,CASSLNVGGGRGYTF
TRBJ1-2,TRBV4-1,14,NA,TRBD1,TGCGCCAGCAGCCCGGGACAGTCCGGCTATGGCTACACCTTC,CASSPGQSGYGYTF
TRBJ2-3,TRBV7-2,16,NA,TRBD1,TGTGCCAGCAGGAGGTACGGGACAGATCCAACAGATACGCAGTATTTT,CASRRYGTDPTDTQYF
TRBJ2-4,TRBV5-1,16,NA,NA,TGCGCCAGCAGCTTGGTTGGACCCGTACCGGGGAACATTCAGTACTTC,CASSLVGPVPGNIQYF
TRBJ2-3,TRBV6-2/TRBV6-3,17,NA,TRBD1,TGTGCCAGCAGTTACTCACCACAGGGGCCTCGCGTGGATACGCAGTATTTT,CASSYSPQGPRVDTQYF
TRBJ1-2,TRBV7-2,16,once,NA,TGTGCTAGCAGCTTAGCCCAAGCCGCCAGATACTATGGCTACACCTTC,CASSLAQAARYYGYTF
TRBJ1-6,TRBV20-1,12,few,NA,TGCAGTGCTAAAGGGATCGATTCACCCCTCCACTTT,CSAKGIDSPLHF
TRBJ2-5,TRBV20-1,16,NA,NA,TGCAGTGCTAGCTTCCTAGAAGTGGGGGCGGAAGAGACCCAGTACTTC,CSASFLEVGAEETQYF
TRBJ1-5,TRBV19,16,few,TRBD1,TGTGCCAGTAAGGGACAGGAGGGGATTAGCAATCAGCCCCAGCATTTT,CASKGQEGISNQPQHF
TRBJ2-3,TRBV9,16,NA,NA,TGTGCCAGCGCCGGGGCGGGGGCTACTAGCACAGATACGCAGTATTTT,CASAGAGATSTDTQYF
TRBJ2-3,TRBV20-1,18,few,NA,TGCAGTGCTAGAGATTTTCAAGGCCAGTCGAATTGGGCAGATACGCAGTATTTT,CSARDFQGQSNWADTQYF
TRBJ1-2,TRBV20-1,14,few,NA,TGCAGTGCTCCGAAGGGGATATCAGACTATGGCTACACCTTC,CSAPKGISDYGYTF
TRBJ2-6,TRBV12-3/TRBV12-4,13,few,NA,TGTGCCAGCAGTTTGACAGAGGCCAACGTCCTGACTTTC,CASSLTEANVLTF